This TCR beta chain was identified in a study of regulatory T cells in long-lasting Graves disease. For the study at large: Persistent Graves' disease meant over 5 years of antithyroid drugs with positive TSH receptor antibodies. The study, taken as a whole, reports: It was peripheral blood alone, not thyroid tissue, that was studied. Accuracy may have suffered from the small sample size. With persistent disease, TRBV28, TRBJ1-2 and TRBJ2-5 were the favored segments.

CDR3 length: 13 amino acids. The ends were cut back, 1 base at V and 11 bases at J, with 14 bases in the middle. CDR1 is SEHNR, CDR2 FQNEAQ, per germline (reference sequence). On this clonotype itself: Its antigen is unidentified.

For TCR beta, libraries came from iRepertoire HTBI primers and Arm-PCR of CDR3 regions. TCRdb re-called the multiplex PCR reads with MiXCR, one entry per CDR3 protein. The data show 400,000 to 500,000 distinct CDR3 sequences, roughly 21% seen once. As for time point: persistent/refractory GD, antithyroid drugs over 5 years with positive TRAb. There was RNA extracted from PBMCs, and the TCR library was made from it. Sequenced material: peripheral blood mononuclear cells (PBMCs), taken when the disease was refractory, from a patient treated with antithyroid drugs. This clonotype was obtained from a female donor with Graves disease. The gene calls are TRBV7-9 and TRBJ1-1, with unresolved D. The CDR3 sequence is CASSLGSSGRAFF. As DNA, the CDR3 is TGTGCCAGCAGCTTAGGCAGCAGCGGGCGGGCTTTCTTT. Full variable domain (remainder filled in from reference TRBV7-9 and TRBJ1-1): DTGVSQNPRHKITKRGQNVTFRCDPISEHNRLYWYRQTLGQGPEFLTYFQNEAQLEKSRLLSDRFSAERPKGSFSTLEIQRTEQGDSAMYLCASSLGSSGRAFFGQGTRLTVV.